The next 27 T cell receptor beta chains were all read from a single sample in a study of blood T cell repertoires in COVID-19 (dated by TCRdb to 2020 to 2022). Libraries were constructed by the immunoSEQ multiplex PCR assay. This immuneACCESS table, as held by TCRdb, lists in-frame sequences with V and J called but not all clones. Of the missing ones, under half trace to an unresolved V gene in checked studies; the others have no known cause. Recorded for this sample are under 170,000 clones; roughly 90% of them occurred a single time. The top ten hold roughly 4.5% of the sample. What was sequenced was peripheral blood. These receptors all stem from an older woman with active or convalescent COVID-19.

This clone was detected only once. This rearrangement joins TRBV3-1 (or the pseudogene TRBV3-2) to TRBJ1-5; the match to TRBD1 covers 9 bases. Germline-derived CDR1 and CDR2 are LGHDT and YNNKEL (reference sequence). V gave up 4 bases and J gave up 2 bases; unmatched junction bases: 6. This CDR3 has 16 amino acids. CDR3 sequence (DNA): TGTGCCAGCAGCCCCGGACAGGGGATAGGCAATCAGCCCCAGCATTTT. Protein sequence: CASSPGQGIGNQPQHF.

V is TRBV7-2 and J is TRBJ2-5; no firm D call. This CDR3 is built from 13 residues. The germline V and J ends were trimmed by 5 bases and 1 base, with 8 bases remaining between them. Looked up from germline, CDR1 is SGHTA and CDR2 is FQGNSA. The CDR3 DNA is TGTGCCAGCAGCAGAAGCACCCAAGAGACCCAGTACTTC. Amino acids: CASSRSTQETQYF.

This clone was seen a handful of times. The chain couples TRBV19 to TRBJ1-5, with 7 nucleotides matching TRBD1. J was trimmed by 2 bases and V by 7 bases; bases with no gene match: 5. Germline-derived CDR1 and CDR2 are LNHDA and SQIVND (reference sequence). The CDR3 runs to 14 residues. The CDR3: CASKQGSGNQPQHF. CDR3 coding DNA: TGTGCCAGTAAACAGGGGTCGGGCAATCAGCCCCAGCATTTT.

V gene TRBV30 combines with J gene TRBJ2-3, with 7 bases identical to TRBD2. CDR3 length: 16 amino acids. The germline V gene has CDR1 GTSNPN and CDR2 SVGIG (reference sequence). J gave up 5 bases and V 1 base, and 12 bases lay outside the gene matches. The CDR3 bases are TGTGCCTGGAGTGCTGGGGGAGGGGCTTCCGAAGATACGCAGTATTTT. Translation gives CAWSAGGGASEDTQYF.

The chain links TRBV10-3 to TRBJ1-5; no reliable D call. This CDR3 contains 12 residues. Germline loops: CDR1 ENHRY, CDR2 SYGVKD. V gave up 6 bases and J gave up 5 bases, with 8 bases separating them. CDR3 nucleotides: TGTGCCATCAGGTCCGGGGATCAGCCCCAGCATTTT. It specifies CAIRSGDQPQHF.

This chain joins TRBV5-4 and TRBJ2-2; D is possibly TRBD1 (6 bases). Trimming pared 4 bases from V and 9 bases from J, leaving 13 bases between. CDR1 SGHNT and CDR2 YYREEE come from the germline V gene (reference sequence). There are 13 residues in the CDR3. CDR3 in DNA: TGTGCCAGCAGCCCAGACAGGTATAGGGAGCTGTTTTTT. Its translation: CASSPDRYRELFF.

The chain recombines TRBV2 with TRBJ2-1; 8 bases are shared with TRBD1. V shed 9 bases, J shed 2 bases, and the junction held 6 bases outside the gene matches. This CDR3 comprises 14 residues. Germline CDR1 and CDR2: SNHLY and FYNNEI. CDR3 sequence: CARQTGEAYNEQFF. As DNA, the CDR3 is TGTGCCAGGCAGACAGGGGAGGCCTACAATGAGCAGTTCTTC.

The V call is TRBV10-3, the J call TRBJ1-1; the D gene is possibly TRBD1 (6 bases). The CDR3 is made up of 14 amino acids. V gave up 6 bases and J gave up 2 bases, with 13 bases separating them. Germline V CDR1 and CDR2: ENHRY, SYGVKD. The CDR3, as DNA: TGTGCCATCAGAGACGGACAGCTAAACACTGAAGCTTTCTTT. Translating gives CAIRDGQLNTEAFF.

The chain employs TRBV6-5 and TRBJ1-4; D possibly corresponds to TRBD1 (6 bases). Germline-derived CDR1 and CDR2 are MNHEY and SVGAGI. Trimming removed 6 bases at V and 10 bases at J, with 12 bases between. The CDR3 spans 12 residues. The DNA of the CDR3 is TGTGCCAGCAGGGACAGTAGTGGAAAACTGTTTTTT. Translating it yields CASRDSSGKLFF.

This clone counts as large. V usage is TRBV6-5 and J usage is TRBJ2-7; D might be TRBD1 (5 bases). CDR1 and CDR2 (germline): MNHEY, SVGAGI. V gave up 6 bases and J gave up 6 bases, with 15 bases separating them. This CDR3 is 13 amino acids long. CDR3 region: CASRGLGAGEQYF. CDR3 DNA: TGTGCCAGCAGGGGGCTTGGGGCCGGCGAGCAGTACTTC.

J is TRBJ1-5 and V is TRBV19; no clear D. This CDR3 has 15 amino acids. V dropped 5 bases and J dropped 1 base, with 12 bases sitting between them. The germline gives CDR1 LNHDA, CDR2 SQIVND (reference sequence). The CDR3 nucleotides read TGTGCCAGTAGTGATTCCGGGTCAAGCAATCAGCCCCAGCATTTT. The encoded protein is CASSDSGSSNQPQHF. The complete variable domain, with remaining parts taken from reference TRBV19 and TRBJ1-5, reads DGGITQSPKYLFRKEGQNVTLSCEQNLNHDAMYWYRQDPGQGLRLIYYSQIVNDFQKGDIAEGYSVSREKKESFPLTVTSAQKNPTAFYLCASSDSGSSNQPQHFGDGTRLSIL.

The chain couples TRBV4-3 to TRBJ1-1; 12 bases line up with TRBD1. Per germline, CDR1 LGHNA and CDR2 YSLEER. V trimming: 3 bases; J trimming: 11 bases; junction bases outside the gene matches: 4. This CDR3 contains 13 residues. CDR3 sequence reads: CASSQGQGAPAFF. In nucleotides, the CDR3 is TGCGCCAGCAGCCAGGGACAGGGGGCGCCGGCTTTCTTT.

This clone was seen a handful of times. V and J are TRBV19 and TRBJ2-7; 9 bases map to TRBD1. The V gene's germline CDR1 is LNHDA and CDR2 SQIVND (reference sequence). Trimming took 10 bases from V and 5 from J; bases not matched to a gene: 9. This CDR3 is 13 amino acids long. CDR3 protein: CATADRQGDEQYF. CDR3 DNA sequence: TGTGCCACCGCCGATAGACAGGGGGACGAGCAGTACTTC. Drawing the rest from reference TRBV19 and TRBJ2-7, the complete variable domain is DGGITQSPKYLFRKEGQNVTLSCEQNLNHDAMYWYRQDPGQGLRLIYYSQIVNDFQKGDIAEGYSVSREKKESFPLTVTSAQKNPTAFYLCATADRQGDEQYFGPGTRLTVT.

The chain combines TRBV19 with TRBJ2-1; TRBD1 matches at 7 bases. V was clipped by 7 bases and J by 1 base; unmatched bases: 4. The CDR3 contains 14 residues. Looked up from germline, CDR1 is LNHDA and CDR2 is SQIVND (reference sequence). DNA for the CDR3: TGTGCCAGTAAGGGCAGGGGGTCCTACAATGAGCAGTTCTTC. Translated, it gives CASKGRGSYNEQFF.

The rearrangement joins TRBV18 to TRBJ1-1; D not certain. Trimming removed 2 bases at V and 8 bases at J, with 12 bases between. The V gene's germline CDR1 is KGHSH and CDR2 LQKENI. The CDR3 totals 13 residues. The CDR3 sequence: CASSPMTDREAFF. The DNA of the CDR3 is TGTGCCAGCTCACCAATGACTGATCGAGAAGCTTTCTTT.

Remarks on this clone: Germline and junction disagree at one end, which may indicate a read error. The rearrangement joins TRBV7-9 to TRBJ1-6; TRBD1 matches at 8 bases. Per the germline V gene, CDR1 is SEHNR and CDR2 is FQNEAQ (reference sequence). This CDR3 spans 15 amino acids. CDR3 sequence reads: CAGSPGQGEYSPLHF. The CDR3 nucleotides read TGTGCCGGCAGCCCCGGACAGGGAGAGTACTCACCCCTCCACTTT. The variable domain in full, with the rest retrieved from reference TRBV7-9 and TRBJ1-6, is DTGVSQNPRHKITKRGQNVTFRCDPISEHNRLYWYRQTLGQGPEFLTYFQNEAQLEKSRLLSDRFSAERPKGSFSTLEIQRTEQGDSAMYLCAGSPGQGEYSPLHFGNGTRLTVT.

The chain is built from TRBV7-2 and TRBJ1-2; possible D gene TRBD1, 5 bases. Germline V gene data show CDR1 as SGHTA and CDR2 as FQGNSA. This CDR3 has 15 residues. The V and J ends lost 4 bases and 3 bases respectively, with 15 bases between them. The CDR3 protein is CASSSYRGGDYGYTF. The CDR3 DNA reads TGTGCCAGCAGCTCCTACCGCGGGGGGGACTATGGCTACACCTTC.

This clone is medium-sized (0.01 to 0.1%) in the sample. V is TRBV5-1 and J is TRBJ1-2; 8 nucleotides agree with TRBD1. This CDR3 comprises 15 residues. Germline CDR1 and CDR2: SGHRS and YFSETQ. V lost 1 base to trimming and J lost 0 bases; unmatched junction nucleotides: 2. The CDR3 nucleotides are TGCGCCAGCAGCTTGACAGGGGGTGCTAACTATGGCTACACCTTC. Translation: CASSLTGGANYGYTF.

The V call is TRBV10-1, the J call TRBJ1-4, with 10 bases that match TRBD1. This CDR3 is 17 amino acids long. The ends lost 8 bases at V and 7 bases at J; junction bases unmatched: 16. From germline, CDR1 is WNHNN and CDR2 SYGVQD (reference sequence). The CDR3 DNA follows: TGCGCCAGCCTATCCGGGACAGGGGAGGCCTCGGGTGAAAAACTGTTTTTT. It codes for CASLSGTGEASGEKLFF.

The chain uses TRBV10-3 and TRBJ1-2; 8 nucleotides agree with TRBD1. The CDR3 runs 13 residues. Germline V lookup: CDR1 ENHRY, CDR2 SYGVKD. The junction had 9 bases not matched to a gene; V was cut back by 7 bases and J by 8 bases. The CDR3 loop reads CAITPGTGWGYTF. The CDR3 DNA reads TGTGCCATCACCCCGGGGACAGGCTGGGGCTACACCTTC.

This chain joins TRBV15 and TRBJ2-3, with 8 bases aligning to TRBD1. The CDR3 covers 15 residues. V lost 5 bases and J lost 3; bases outside the gene matches: 7. From germline, CDR1 is LNHNV and CDR2 YYDKDF (reference sequence). CDR3 DNA sequence: TGTGCCACCAGCCAGGACAGGACAGGGACAGATACGCAGTATTTT. Translation: CATSQDRTGTDTQYF.

The CDR3 loop reads CASSLFRTAVATNEKLFF. The CDR3 DNA is TGTGCCAGCAGCTTGTTTAGGACAGCAGTAGCAACTAATGAAAAACTGTTTTTT. This sequence joins TRBV5-6 and TRBJ1-4; perhaps TRBD1 as D (6 bases). There are 18 residues in the CDR3. The germline CDR1 and CDR2 sequences are SGHDT and YYEEEE. V lost 1 base, J lost 0 bases, and 16 bases lay in between.

This clone was counted a single time. The chain combines TRBV19 with TRBJ2-3; D not certain. This CDR3 spans 15 amino acids. Per the germline V gene, CDR1 is LNHDA and CDR2 is SQIVND (reference sequence). Trimming left V 5 bases short and J 1 base short, with 13 bases between. CDR3 nucleotides: TGTGCCAGTAGTTTCTCACCGACTGGCACAGATACGCAGTATTTT. This sequence encodes CASSFSPTGTDTQYF. Full variable domain (missing parts from reference TRBV19 and TRBJ2-3): DGGITQSPKYLFRKEGQNVTLSCEQNLNHDAMYWYRQDPGQGLRLIYYSQIVNDFQKGDIAEGYSVSREKKESFPLTVTSAQKNPTAFYLCASSFSPTGTDTQYFGPGTRLTVL.

The genes are TRBV5-1 and TRBJ1-4; D is ambiguous. The V gene's germline CDR1 is SGHRS and CDR2 YFSETQ. V was trimmed by 2 bases and J by 0 bases, leaving 11 bases between them. The CDR3 is made up of 16 amino acids. CDR3 protein: CASSFSGTATNEKLFF. In nucleotides, the CDR3 is TGCGCCAGCAGCTTTAGCGGTACAGCAACTAATGAAAAACTGTTTTTT. Drawing the rest from reference TRBV5-1 and TRBJ1-4, the complete variable domain is KAGVTQTPRYLIKTRGQQVTLSCSPISGHRSVSWYQQTPGQGLQFLFEYFSETQRNKGNFPGRFSGRQFSNSRSEMNVSTLELGDSALYLCASSFSGTATNEKLFFGSGTQLSVL.

V and J are TRBV5-6 and TRBJ2-5; D uncertain. V was shortened by 1 base and J by 5 bases, with 9 bases between the two germline ends. The CDR3 is 13 residues long. The germline gives CDR1 SGHDT, CDR2 YYEEEE. For the CDR3, the DNA is TGTGCCAGCAGCTTGACGGTACGGGAGACCCAGTACTTC. It translates to CASSLTVRETQYF.

This clone was counted between two and nine times. The gene calls are TRBV10-2 and TRBJ1-5; D remains ambiguous. In germline, CDR1 is WSHSY, CDR2 SAAADI. V lost 6 bases and J lost 4, with 10 bases in between. This CDR3 comprises 13 residues. DNA of the CDR3: TGCGCCAGCAGCCCCCACGAGAATCAGCCCCAGCATTTT. This codes for CASSPHENQPQHF.

The CDR3: CASSFTGFGYTF. Here the CDR3 DNA reads TGTGCCAGCAGTTTTACAGGGTTTGGCTACACCTTC. The chain links TRBV12-3 or TRBV12-4 to TRBJ1-2; TRBD1 might be the D (6 bases). The V end lost 3 bases, the J end lost 7 bases, and 9 bases lay between the germline ends. The length of the CDR3 is 12 residues.